These 23 T cell receptor beta chains were all obtained from the same sample, sequenced in a study of blood T cell repertoires in COVID-19. The table came from immunoSEQ multiplex PCR; TCRdb's copy has only in-frame clones and leaves some out. The data contain roughly 46,000 clones, approximately 86% of them singletons. Sequencing was performed on PBMCs or T cells enriched from blood (not recorded which). Receptors originate from a woman in her fifties or sixties who had recovered from COVID-19.

The chain has TRBV7-9 and TRBJ1-1, with a weak D call TRBD1 (5 bases). The germline V and J ends were trimmed by 2 bases and 1 base, with 14 bases remaining between them. Per germline, CDR1 SEHNR and CDR2 FQNEAQ (reference sequence). This CDR3 contains 16 residues. DNA for the CDR3: TGTGCCAGCAGCTTAACCCTCCTTCAGGGGAACACTGAAGCTTTCTTT. Translating it yields CASSLTLLQGNTEAFF.

CDR3 coding DNA: TGTGCCACCAGTGAAATAACAGGGACACAAGAGACCCAGTACTTC. Its protein product is CATSEITGTQETQYF. The chain couples TRBV24-1 to TRBJ2-5; D might be TRBD1 (6 bases). CDR3 length equals 15 residues. Germline-derived CDR1 and CDR2 are KGHDR and SFDVKD. V was pared by 4 bases and J by 2 bases, with 13 bases between.

This clone was observed a few times. The V and J genes are TRBV5-6 and TRBJ2-7; D unresolved. The V and J ends lost 2 bases and 7 bases respectively, with 10 bases between them. The CDR3 totals 12 residues. The germline V gene has CDR1 SGHDT and CDR2 YYEEEE. Here the CDR3 reads CASSLGAAEQYF. The DNA for the CDR3 is TGTGCCAGCAGCTTAGGAGCTGCGGAGCAGTACTTC.

The chain carries TRBV19 and TRBJ2-1; D might be TRBD2 (5 bases). The CDR3 sequence is 13 residues long. Trimming took 0 bases from V and 9 from J, leaving 9 bases between them. Germline values: CDR1 LNHDA, CDR2 SQIVND (reference sequence). The CDR3 DNA is TGTGCCAGTAGTATAGAGGGGAGAGCTGAGCAGTTCTTC. Residues: CASSIEGRAEQFF.

The chain couples TRBV6-1 to TRBJ2-2; TRBD1 agrees at 10 bases. The CDR3 is 16 amino acids. The ends lost 2 bases at V and 4 bases at J; junction bases unmatched: 4. The V gene's germline CDR1 is MNHNS and CDR2 SASEGT. CDR3: CASSEQGTGATGELFF. Written as DNA, the CDR3 is TGTGCCAGCAGTGAACAAGGGACAGGGGCCACCGGGGAGCTGTTTTTT.

The chain carries TRBV7-2 and TRBJ2-7, with D maybe TRBD2 (7 bases). Germline CDR1 is SGHTA and CDR2 is FQGNSA. The CDR3 has 17 amino acids. Trimming cost V 5 bases and J 6 bases, with 26 bases left between them. The CDR3 here is CASSPMGGGGPGFEQYF. The DNA for the CDR3 is TGTGCCAGCAGCCCGATGGGGGGCGGGGGACCCGGTTTCGAGCAGTACTTC.

This clone is a singleton in its sample. The chain uses TRBV7-2 and TRBJ2-7; 9 positions match TRBD2. CDR1 and CDR2 (germline): SGHTA, FQGNSA. The CDR3 sequence is 16 residues long. The V and J ends lost 5 bases and 2 bases, in that order; junction bases with no gene match: 10. The CDR3 DNA follows: TGTGCCAGCAGCCCCCGACGGACTAGCGCAACCTACGAGCAGTACTTC. Amino acid sequence: CASSPRRTSATYEQYF.

The genes are TRBV18 and TRBJ2-7; TRBD1 agrees at 7 bases. Germline V gene data show CDR1 as KGHSH and CDR2 as LQKENI. Losses at the gene ends were 5 bases for V and 3 bases for J; bases not matched to a gene: 4. The CDR3 loop spans 13 amino acids. In nucleotides, the CDR3 is TGTGCCAGCTCAGCGACAGGGATCTACGAGCAGTACTTC. Protein product: CASSATGIYEQYF.

The genes are TRBV5-8 and TRBJ1-4, with D possibly matching TRBD1 (5 bases). The CDR3 covers 15 residues. The V gene's germline CDR1 is SGHTS and CDR2 YDEGEE. Trimming removed 2 bases from V and 2 bases from J, with 10 bases in between. Written as DNA, the CDR3 is TGTGCCAGCAGCTTTGGCGACAGCACTAATGAAAAACTGTTTTTT. Its protein is CASSFGDSTNEKLFF.

The chain couples TRBV28 to TRBJ2-5; a possible D gene is TRBD2 (5 bases). Germline V gene sequence: CDR1 MDHEN, CDR2 SYDVKM. The germline V and J ends were trimmed by 7 bases and 5 bases, with 17 bases remaining between them. The CDR3 runs to 14 residues. Here the CDR3 DNA reads TGTGCCAGCACCAACGGCCGGGAATGGGAGACCCAGTACTTC. The encoded protein is CASTNGREWETQYF.

V and J are TRBV3-1 (or the pseudogene TRBV3-2) and TRBJ2-3, with TRBD2 matching 13 bases. Germline CDR1 and CDR2: LGHDT and YNNKEL (reference sequence). The trim removed 5 bases at V and 3 bases at J, leaving 8 bases unmatched. CDR3 size: 17 residues. As DNA, the CDR3 is TGTGCCAGCAGCGATCGACTAGCGGGGGGACAGACAGATACGCAGTATTTT. It is translated as CASSDRLAGGQTDTQYF.

This chain uses TRBV11-2 with TRBJ1-3, with D unresolved. CDR1 and CDR2 (germline): SGHAT, FQNNGV. With 6 bases removed from V and 9 bases from J, the gap between germline ends came to 15 bases. The CDR3 has 13 residues. The CDR3 is CASRSTPYGTIYF. CDR3 nucleotide sequence: TGTGCCAGCAGGTCTACCCCTTACGGCACCATATATTTT.

V gene TRBV7-3 combines with J gene TRBJ1-3; D is undetermined. V was cut by 6 bases and J by 0 bases, with 15 bases left in between. Germline-derived CDR1 and CDR2 are SGHTA and FQGTGA. The CDR3 loop spans 16 amino acids. The CDR3 is CASSLSAGSSGNTIYF. As DNA, the CDR3 is TGTGCCAGCAGTCTATCGGCTGGGAGCTCTGGAAACACCATATATTTT.

V and J are TRBV19 and TRBJ1-2, with D unresolved. Germline CDR1 LNHDA, CDR2 SQIVND (reference sequence). This CDR3 contains 12 residues. The V gene lost 7 bases and the J gene lost 5 bases, with 11 bases spanning the gap. The CDR3, as DNA: TGTGCCAGTACCGACAAAGCTTATGGCTACACCTTC. Encoded protein: CASTDKAYGYTF.

The chain links TRBV5-1 to TRBJ2-1; 8 bases fit TRBD2. The trim removed 3 bases at V and 4 bases at J, leaving 6 bases unmatched. The germline CDR1 and CDR2 sequences are SGHRS and YFSETQ. This CDR3 region has 15 residues. This CDR3 reads CASSWTAGDYNEQFF. The DNA of the CDR3 is TGCGCCAGCAGCTGGACAGCGGGAGATTACAATGAGCAGTTCTTC.

V and J are TRBV2 and TRBJ2-5, with D perhaps TRBD2 (6 bases). The CDR3 consists of 15 residues. Germline V gene data show CDR1 as SNHLY and CDR2 as FYNNEI. Trimming took off 5 bases at V and 5 bases at J, with 18 bases between the two ends. The CDR3 region has the DNA TGTGCCAGCAGTTGGGGGAGGAACCCAGGGGAGACCCAGTACTTC. Its translation: CASSWGRNPGETQYF.

CDR3 residues: CASSSPGQTTDTQYF. In DNA form, the CDR3 reads TGTGCCAGCAGCTCTCCGGGACAGACCACAGATACGCAGTATTTT. The chain links TRBV11-2 to TRBJ2-3; 7 nucleotides match TRBD1. The CDR3 is 15 amino acids. V shed 4 bases and J 2 bases; nucleotides not matched to a gene: 6. Germline V gene data show CDR1 as SGHAT and CDR2 as FQNNGV.

This clone came up once. The gene calls are TRBV28 and TRBJ2-3; D perhaps matches TRBD1 (5 bases). The germline V gene has CDR1 MDHEN and CDR2 SYDVKM. The germline V and J ends were trimmed by 1 base and 5 bases, with 10 bases remaining between them. The CDR3 contains 14 residues. CDR3 DNA sequence: TGTGCCAGCAGTTTATTATCCCAGGGAGATACGCAGTATTTT. Residues: CASSLLSQGDTQYF.

The CDR3 region has the DNA TGTGCCAGTAAAGAGGCGGATAACTATGGCTACACCTTC. The encoded protein is CASKEADNYGYTF. The chain couples TRBV19 to TRBJ1-2; no definite D call. The CDR3 loop spans 13 amino acids. Germline CDR1 is LNHDA and CDR2 is SQIVND (reference sequence). V was trimmed by 7 bases and J by 1 base, leaving 10 bases between them.

The V gene is TRBV7-8, the J gene TRBJ1-3, with a possible D match to TRBD1 (5 bases). Trimming removed 2 bases at V and 10 bases at J, with 12 bases between. Germline CDR1 SGHVS, CDR2 FQNEAQ. This CDR3 is 13 amino acids long. DNA of the CDR3: TGTGCCAGCAGCTTACGTCGGCCAGGGACCATATATTTT. Amino acids: CASSLRRPGTIYF.

The chain employs TRBV7-2 and TRBJ2-5, with 7 bases lining up with TRBD1. The junction had 5 bases not matched to a gene; V was cut back by 4 bases and J by 3 bases. CDR3 length: 14 residues. Germline CDR1 is SGHTA and CDR2 is FQGNSA. The CDR3 DNA sequence: TGTGCCAGCAGCTGGCGGACAGGAGAAGAGACCCAGTACTTC. Translation: CASSWRTGEETQYF.

The V gene is TRBV15, the J gene TRBJ1-6, with D possibly TRBD1 on 5 matching bases. The germline CDR1 and CDR2 sequences are LNHNV and YYDKDF (reference sequence). Trimming removed 0 bases from V and 10 bases from J, with 22 bases in between. The CDR3 has 18 amino acids. The CDR3 DNA sequence: TGTGCCACCAGCAGAGATGCCGCCCGCCGAGACAGTAAATCACCCCTCCACTTT. It is translated as CATSRDAARRDSKSPLHF.

The chain couples TRBV18 to TRBJ2-7; maybe TRBD1 (6 bases). Deletions cut 4 bases from V and 2 bases from J, with 9 bases between. The length of the CDR3 is 13 residues. Germline V gene lookup returns CDR1 KGHSH and CDR2 LQKENI. Here the CDR3 reads CASSLTGPYEQYF. CDR3 sequence (DNA): TGTGCCAGCTCACTTACAGGGCCCTACGAGCAGTACTTC.